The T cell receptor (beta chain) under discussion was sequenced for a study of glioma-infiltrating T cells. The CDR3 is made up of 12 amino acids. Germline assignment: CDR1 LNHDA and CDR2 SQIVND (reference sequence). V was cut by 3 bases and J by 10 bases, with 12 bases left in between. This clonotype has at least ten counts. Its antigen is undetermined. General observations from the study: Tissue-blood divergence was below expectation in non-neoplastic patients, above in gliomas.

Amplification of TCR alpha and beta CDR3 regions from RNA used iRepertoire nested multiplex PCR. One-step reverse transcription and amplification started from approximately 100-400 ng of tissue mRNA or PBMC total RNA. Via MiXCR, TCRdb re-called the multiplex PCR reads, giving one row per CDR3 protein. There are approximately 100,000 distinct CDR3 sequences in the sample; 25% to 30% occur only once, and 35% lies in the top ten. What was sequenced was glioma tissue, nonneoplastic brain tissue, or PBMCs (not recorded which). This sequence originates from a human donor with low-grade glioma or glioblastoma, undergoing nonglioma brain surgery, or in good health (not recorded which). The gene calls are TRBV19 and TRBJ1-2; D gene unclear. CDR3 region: CASSMAATFYTF. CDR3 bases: TGTGCCAGTAGTATGGCAGCAACCTTCTACACCTTC.